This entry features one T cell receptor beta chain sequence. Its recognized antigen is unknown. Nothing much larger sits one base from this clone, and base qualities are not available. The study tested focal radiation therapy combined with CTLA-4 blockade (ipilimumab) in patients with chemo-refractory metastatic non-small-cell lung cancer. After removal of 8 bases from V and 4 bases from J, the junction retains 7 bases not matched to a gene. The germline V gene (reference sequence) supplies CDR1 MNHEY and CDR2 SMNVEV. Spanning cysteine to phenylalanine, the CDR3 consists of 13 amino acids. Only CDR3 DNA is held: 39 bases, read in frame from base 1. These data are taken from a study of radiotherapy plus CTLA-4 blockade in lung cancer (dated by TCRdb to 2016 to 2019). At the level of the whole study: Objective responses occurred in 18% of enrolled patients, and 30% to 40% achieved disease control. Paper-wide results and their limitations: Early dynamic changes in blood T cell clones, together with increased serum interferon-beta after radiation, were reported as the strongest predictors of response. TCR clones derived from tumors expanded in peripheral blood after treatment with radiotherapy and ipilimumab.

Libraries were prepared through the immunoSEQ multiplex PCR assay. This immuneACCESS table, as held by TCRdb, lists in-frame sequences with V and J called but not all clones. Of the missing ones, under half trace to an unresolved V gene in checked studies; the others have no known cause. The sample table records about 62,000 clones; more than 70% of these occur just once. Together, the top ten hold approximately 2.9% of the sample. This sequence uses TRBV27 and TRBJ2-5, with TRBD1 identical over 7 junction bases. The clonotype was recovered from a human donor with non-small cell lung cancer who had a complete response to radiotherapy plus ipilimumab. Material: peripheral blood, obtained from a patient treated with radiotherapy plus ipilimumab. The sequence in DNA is TGTGCCAGCCGCCCCTCAGGGGGAGAGACCCAGTACTTC. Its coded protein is CASRPSGGETQYF.